This T cell receptor (beta chain) comes out of a study of blood T cell repertoires in COVID-19. At the level of the study: COVID-19 samples from acute and convalescent phases originated in the United States, Italy and Spain.

Only one count was recorded for this clone. CDR1 and CDR2 (germline): SGHNT, YYREEE (reference sequence). The CDR3 has 15 residues. V gave up 4 bases and J gave up 8 bases, with 16 bases separating them. In the study's own analysis: Reference gene primer amplification gave estimated nucleated cell counts. TCRdb keeps only in-frame clones here, not all; method: immunoSEQ multiplex PCR. For V, J and clone size, that table is used; D and trimming come from the DNA. The sample holds tens of thousands of clones, approximately 88% seen once. The chain joins TRBV5-4 to TRBJ1-6; D might be TRBD1 (5 bases). The sequencing input was peripheral blood. This clonotype originated in a human donor in a cohort sampled during active COVID-19. In nucleotides, the CDR3 is TGTGCCAGCAGCCCTGGGCAGGGCAGCTATTCACCCCTCCACTTT. Translation gives CASSPGQGSYSPLHF.